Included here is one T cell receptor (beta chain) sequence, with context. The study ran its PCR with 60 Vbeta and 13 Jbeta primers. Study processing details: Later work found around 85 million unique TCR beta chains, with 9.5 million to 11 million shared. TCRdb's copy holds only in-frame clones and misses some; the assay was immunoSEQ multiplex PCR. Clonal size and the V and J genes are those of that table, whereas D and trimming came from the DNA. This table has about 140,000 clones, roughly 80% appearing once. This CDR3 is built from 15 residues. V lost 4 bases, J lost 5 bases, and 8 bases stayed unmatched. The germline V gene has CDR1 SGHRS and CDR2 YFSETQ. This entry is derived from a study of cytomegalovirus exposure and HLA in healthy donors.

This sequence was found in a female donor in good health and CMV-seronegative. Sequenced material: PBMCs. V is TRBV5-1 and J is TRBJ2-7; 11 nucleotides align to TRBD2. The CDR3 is CASSLMGTSGNEQYF. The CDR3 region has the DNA TGCGCCAGCAGCCTAATGGGGACTAGCGGTAACGAGCAGTACTTC.